These 19 T cell receptor beta chains were all obtained from the same sample, sequenced in a study of CD8+ T cells in alopecia areata. The authors sorted pooled cutaneous lymph node cells using CD4, CD8alpha, NKG2D, NKG2ACE and other markers. Following RNA extraction, reverse transcription yielded cDNA that acted as the sequencing template. Clones were read by immunoSEQ multiplex PCR, and TCRdb kept only the in-frame ones, dropping some. The sample has approximately 280,000 clones, none seen only once; the top ten hold 0.9% to 1.5%. The sample consisted of CD4+ T cells sorted from a lymph node. The source of these receptors is a C3H/HeJ mouse with alopecia areata. MHC haplotype here: H2-k.

As regards this clone: The germline and genes are mouse ones. The read gets to within 4 residues of the CDR3 end, and the germline J gene fills in the rest. The chain couples TRBV1 to TRBJ2-5, with D possibly TRBD2 on 7 matching bases. This CDR3 comprises 13 residues. Germline values: CDR1 NSQYPW, CDR2 LRSPGD (reference sequence). The DNA read from the CDR3 is TGCACCTGCAGTGCCCGGGGGGCGGAC. Translated: CTCSARGAD. The entire CDR3 reads CTCSARGADTQYF.

This clone was counted between two and nine times. The genes are named according to mouse. The read ends 4 residues shy of where the CDR3 ends; the end is completed using the germline J gene. The rearrangement joins TRBV13-3 to TRBJ2-1, with 11 bases aligning to TRBD2. The CDR3 is made up of 14 amino acids. CDR1 and CDR2 (germline): NNHDY, SYVADS. CDR3 DNA, as far as it was read: TGTGCCAGCAAACTGGGGGGGCGCTGGGCT. It specifies CASKLGGRWA. In full, the CDR3 reads CASKLGGRWAEQFF.

To note about this clone: The gene names here belong to mouse. The read falls 4 residues short of the CDR3 end, and the missing part is taken from the germline J gene. The chain is built from TRBV19 and TRBJ2-1; TRBD1 aligns across 9 bases. The CDR3 length is 15 residues. V trimming: 5 bases; J trimming: 4 bases; junction bases outside the gene matches: 7. Germline V CDR1 and CDR2: FNHDT, SITEND (reference sequence). CDR3 residues: CASSLTGGEYAEQFF. The covered CDR3 bases are TGTGCCAGCAGCCTCACAGGGGGCGAGTATGCT.

Of note for this clone: Here the gene names and germline are mouse. Read sequence stops 4 residues before the CDR3 end, and the germline J gene provides the missing end. The genes are TRBV5 and TRBJ2-5; TRBD2 agrees at 14 bases. The CDR3 is 18 residues long. The junction had 7 bases not matched to a gene; V was cut back by 4 bases and J by 1 base. Germline CDR1 and CDR2: LGHNA and YNLKQL (reference sequence). CDR3 region: CASSPGTGGAQDQDTQYF. The CDR3 bases that were read are TGTGCCAGCAGCCCGGGGACTGGGGGGGCGCAGGACCAAGAC.

Comments on this clone: Gene names refer to mouse genes. The read finishes 4 residues shy of the CDR3 end, and the germline J gene is used to complete it. This chain connects TRBV13-1 to TRBJ2-4; D might be TRBD2 (7 bases). The CDR3 totals 16 residues. Per the germline V gene, CDR1 is NSHNY and CDR2 is SYGAGN. Trimming left V 0 bases short and J 1 base short, with 12 bases between. The CDR3 bases that were read are TGTGCCAGCAGTGATGAGGGGGGCGGAGGTCAAAAC. This codes for CASSDEGGGGQN. The whole CDR3 region reads CASSDEGGGGQNTLYF.

A note on this clone: The listed genes are named as in mouse. The CDR3 DNA, read in part, is TGTGCCAGCAGAAAGGGGACAACAAACTCC. As protein: CASRKGTTNS. The whole CDR3 protein is CASRKGTTNSDYTF. The chain has TRBV13-3 and TRBJ1-2; tentative D call: TRBD1 (6 bases). The missing CDR3 end, 4 residues past where the read stops, is filled in from the germline J gene. The CDR3 contains 14 residues. V gave up 5 bases and J gave up 0 bases, with 11 bases separating them. Germline V CDR1 and CDR2: NNHDY, SYVADS.

On this clone: The genes and germline here are from mouse. The CDR3 extends 4 residues past the end of the read, so its final part is completed from the germline J gene. This sequence joins TRBV19 and TRBJ1-1; 11 bases are a match to TRBD1. Germline CDR1 FNHDT, CDR2 SITEND (reference sequence). The CDR3 covers 13 residues. V was clipped by 5 bases and J by 4 bases; unmatched bases: 1. The CDR3 DNA, read in part, is TGTGCCAGCAGGGACAGGGGGCTCACA. Translating gives CASRDRGLT. The CDR3 reads in full as CASRDRGLTEVFF.

About this clone: Gene and germline names: mouse. The CDR3 goes on 4 residues after the read ends, and that part is filled in from the germline J gene. The chain has TRBV17 and TRBJ2-4; the match to TRBD2 covers 10 bases. Looked up from germline, CDR1 is MNHDT and CDR2 is YYDKIL. CDR3 length equals 14 residues. The DNA read from the CDR3 is TGTGCTAGCAGTAGAACTGGGGGGGGGAAC. Translating it yields CASSRTGGGN. In full, the CDR3 is CASSRTGGGNTLYF.

Only a few counts were recorded for this clone. The genes are named according to mouse. The covered CDR3 bases are TGTGCCTGGAGCCCGGGACTGGGGGTGGGTCAAAAC. It yields the protein CAWSPGLGVGQN. The full CDR3 protein is CAWSPGLGVGQNTLYF. V usage is TRBV31 and J usage is TRBJ2-4, with 11 bases matching TRBD2. Sequencing ends 4 residues short of the CDR3 end; the germline J gene provides the rest. The CDR3 totals 16 residues. The V gene's germline CDR1 is GKSSPN and CDR2 SITVG. After removal of 3 bases from V and 1 base from J, the junction contained 6 bases not matched to a gene.

This clone was seen only a few times. Gene names are mouse gene names. The read gets to within 3 residues of the CDR3 end, and the germline J gene fills in the rest. The rearrangement links TRBV13-3 to TRBJ1-6; 10 nucleotides agree with TRBD1. TRBJ1-6 is marked as an open reading frame, function uncertain. V was pared by 4 bases and J by 4 bases, with 2 bases of the junction left unmatched. CDR3 length: 15 amino acids. Looked up from germline, CDR1 is NNHDY and CDR2 is SYVADS. The CDR3 region is CASSLDRGYNSPLYF. The covered CDR3 bases are TGTGCCAGCAGTCTGGACAGGGGGTATAATTCGCCC.

With respect to this clone: Each gene name is a mouse one. The CDR3 is cut off 4 residues early in the read; its end comes from the germline J gene. The rearrangement uses TRBV1 and TRBJ2-3; no reliable D call. Germline CDR1 is NSQYPW and CDR2 is LRSPGD (reference sequence). Between the trimmed V and J ends, which lost 0 bases and 1 base, there was a span of 8 bases. The CDR3 consists of 15 residues. CDR3 region: CTCSADSLGAETLYF. The DNA read from the CDR3 is TGCACCTGCAGTGCAGATAGTTTGGGTGCAGAA.

Remarks on this clone: Germline and genes here are mouse. The CDR3 end lies 4 residues beyond the end of the read and is filled in from the germline J gene. Other DNA sequences within the sample encode an identical CDR3. This chain connects TRBV13-1 to TRBJ1-1; D gene uncertain. Per germline, CDR1 NSHNY and CDR2 SYGAGN. Trimming pared 0 bases from V and 0 bases from J, leaving 6 bases between. The CDR3 runs 14 residues. CDR3 DNA, as far as it was read: TGTGCCAGCAGTGATGTTCACACAAACACA. It codes for CASSDVHTNT. The entire CDR3 reads CASSDVHTNTEVFF.

As concerns this clone: Gene names and germline match the mouse. The CDR3 bases that were read are TGTGCCAGCAGGGAGACAGGGAAGGAAGAC. Translated, it gives CASRETGKED. The full CDR3 protein reads CASRETGKEDTQYF. V is TRBV13-1 and J is TRBJ2-5; 7 nucleotides match TRBD1. The CDR3 end lies 4 residues beyond the end of the read and is filled in from the germline J gene. CDR3 length equals 14 residues. Germline values: CDR1 NSHNY, CDR2 SYGAGN.

This clone was seen a handful of times. Mouse names are used for the genes. The CDR3 extends 4 residues past the end of the read, so its final part is completed from the germline J gene. This rearrangement joins TRBV19 to TRBJ1-2, with TRBD1 as a possible D gene (6 bases). CDR1 and CDR2 (germline): FNHDT, SITEND (reference sequence). The CDR3 is 13 amino acids. V lost 4 bases, J lost 3 bases, and 10 bases lay in between. This chain's CDR3 is CASSRGADSDYTF. CDR3 DNA (partial): TGTGCCAGCAGTCGGGGGGCAGACTCC.

On this clone: Genes and germline are mouse. The CDR3 extends 4 residues past the end of the read, so its final part is completed from the germline J gene. At the DNA level, this CDR3 is encoded by other sequences in the same sample as well. This sequence joins TRBV5 and TRBJ2-3, with 7 bases aligning to TRBD2. Trimming at V came to 1 base and at J to 1 base, leaving 2 bases not matched to a gene. CDR1 and CDR2 (germline): LGHNA, YNLKQL (reference sequence). The CDR3 runs to 15 residues. The CDR3 DNA, read in part, is TGTGCCAGCAGCCAAGGGGGGGGTGGTGCAGAA. Its translation is CASSQGGGGAE. The whole CDR3 is CASSQGGGGAETLYF.

A note on this clone: Gene names are mouse gene names. The CDR3 end falls 4 residues outside the read, so it is completed with the germline J gene. The chain links TRBV13-3 to TRBJ1-2, with 8 bases matching TRBD1. J was trimmed by 0 bases and V by 4 bases; bases with no gene match: 2. Per germline, CDR1 NNHDY and CDR2 SYVADS. There are 14 residues in the CDR3. CDR3 DNA (partial): TGTGCCAGCAGTTGGGACAGGTCAAACTCC. This encodes CASSWDRSNS. The entire CDR3 is CASSWDRSNSDYTF.

As concerns this clone: Mouse names are used for the genes. The read comes to an end 4 residues before the CDR3 does, leaving the germline J gene to fill in the end. The chain recombines TRBV19 with TRBJ1-1, with no clear D. Germline CDR1 FNHDT, CDR2 SITEND (reference sequence). The CDR3 totals 12 residues. Trimming removed 3 bases from V and 1 base from J, with 4 bases in between. The sequenced part of the CDR3 DNA is TGTGCCAGCAGTAACATGAACACA. Protein product: CASSNMNT. The full CDR3 protein is CASSNMNTEVFF.

This clone was found a few times. Mouse gene names apply. The CDR3 goes on 4 residues after the read ends, and that part is filled in from the germline J gene. At the DNA level, this CDR3 is encoded by other sequences in the same sample as well. The chain uses TRBV1 and TRBJ2-2, with 9 bases that match TRBD2. Trimming took 0 bases from V and 5 from J; bases not matched to a gene: 1. The CDR3 spans 15 residues. Germline values: CDR1 NSQYPW, CDR2 LRSPGD (reference sequence). The CDR3 reads CTCSADGGATGQLYF. The CDR3 bases that were read are TGCACCTGCAGTGCAGATGGGGGGGCGACCGGG.

This clone was picked up a small number of times. Gene names denote mouse genes. The read halts 4 residues ahead of the CDR3 end, with the missing end drawn from the germline J gene. This chain links TRBV5 with TRBJ2-3, with 7 bases matching TRBD2. The V segment lost 4 bases and the J segment 1 base; nucleotides outside the gene matches: 5. The CDR3 runs to 15 residues. Germline V lookup: CDR1 LGHNA, CDR2 YNLKQL (reference sequence). CDR3 protein: CASSPGLVGAETLYF. CDR3 DNA (partial): TGTGCCAGCAGCCCCGGACTGGTGGGTGCAGAA.